The 13 T cell receptor beta chains listed next were all sequenced from one sample in a study of blood T cell repertoires in COVID-19. Clones were read by immunoSEQ multiplex PCR, and TCRdb kept only the in-frame ones, dropping some. The table shows about 210,000 clones, with about 90% occurring only once. Source material: peripheral blood. Receptor source: a man aged 18 to 35 with active or convalescent COVID-19.

The chain recombines TRBV4-2 with TRBJ2-1; TRBD2 matches at 8 bases. In germline, CDR1 is LGHNA, CDR2 YNFKEQ. The CDR3 extends over 16 amino acids. The V segment lost 0 bases and the J segment 9 bases; nucleotides outside the gene matches: 10. CDR3 DNA: TGTGCCAGCAGCCAAGATCCTACCGGGAGGGCCGGTGAGCAGTTCTTC. It is translated as CASSQDPTGRAGEQFF.

The chain recombines TRBV9 with TRBJ2-2, with 7 bases lining up with TRBD2. CDR3 length equals 17 residues. The ends lost 0 bases at V and 3 bases at J; junction bases unmatched: 8. CDR1 is SGDLS and CDR2 is YYNGEE in the germline V gene. The CDR3 spells CASSVEGGTAYTGELFF. The CDR3 DNA reads as TGTGCCAGCAGCGTAGAGGGAGGGACTGCTTACACCGGGGAGCTGTTTTTT.

V usage is TRBV12-5 and J usage is TRBJ2-3; maybe TRBD2 (6 bases). Trimming took off 4 bases at V and 5 bases at J, with 7 bases between the two ends. This CDR3 has 12 residues. Germline V CDR1 and CDR2: LGHNT, FRNRAP. The CDR3 loop reads CASGSGLDTQYF. For the CDR3, the DNA is TGTGCTAGTGGTTCGGGACTAGATACGCAGTATTTT.

V usage is TRBV18 and J usage is TRBJ2-7; 7 bases line up with TRBD1. V lost 4 bases to trimming and J lost 1 base; unmatched junction nucleotides: 7. CDR1 KGHSH and CDR2 LQKENI come from the germline V gene. This CDR3 region has 15 residues. The CDR3 protein is CASSRDRVSSYEQYF. The CDR3 DNA sequence: TGTGCCAGCTCACGTGACAGGGTGAGTTCCTACGAGCAGTACTTC.

The chain combines TRBV7-8 with TRBJ2-7; D gene unclear. In germline, CDR1 is SGHVS, CDR2 FQNEAQ. V was trimmed by 1 base and J by 0 bases, leaving 10 bases between them. The CDR3 runs to 15 residues. CDR3 region: CASSLGAGSSYEQYF. The CDR3 DNA sequence: TGTGCCAGCAGCTTAGGGGCAGGTAGCTCCTACGAGCAGTACTTC. Complete variable domain (other parts from reference TRBV7-8 and TRBJ2-7): GAGVSQSPRYKVAKRGQDVALRCDPISGHVSLFWYQQALGQGPEFLTYFQNEAQLDKSGLPSDRFFAERPEGSVSTLKIQRTQQEDSAVYLCASSLGAGSSYEQYFGPGTRLTVT.

Concerning this clone itself: An end of the junction does not agree with germline; a read error may underlie this. J is TRBJ2-3 and V is TRBV10-3, with 9 bases that match TRBD2. This CDR3 has 16 amino acids. Germline CDR1 reads ENHRY; CDR2 reads SYGVKD. The CDR3 region has the DNA TGTGCCGTCAGGCCTATGACTAGCGGTGGCACAGATACGCAGTATTTT. Translating it yields CAVRPMTSGGTDTQYF.

The chain couples TRBV11-2 to TRBJ2-3, with 7 bases matching TRBD1. V shed 5 bases and J 4 bases; nucleotides not matched to a gene: 3. Germline assignment: CDR1 SGHAT and CDR2 FQNNGV. This CDR3 is 13 amino acids long. CDR3 loop: CASSRQGSDTQYF. In DNA form, the CDR3 reads TGTGCCAGCAGCCGACAGGGTTCAGATACGCAGTATTTT.

The J gene is TRBJ2-1, the V gene TRBV4-3, with 11 bases that match TRBD2. The CDR3 extends over 16 amino acids. Per the germline V gene, CDR1 is LGHNA and CDR2 is YSLEER. J was trimmed by 7 bases and V by 3 bases; bases with no gene match: 8. The CDR3 region is CASSHLSGRARNEQFF. In DNA, the CDR3 is TGCGCCAGCAGCCACCTTAGCGGGAGGGCCAGGAATGAGCAGTTCTTC.

The rearrangement links TRBV3-1 (or the pseudogene TRBV3-2) to TRBJ1-1, with TRBD1 as a possible D gene (5 bases). CDR3 length: 17 residues. V was clipped by 4 bases and J by 6 bases, with 24 bases between them. Germline CDR1 LGHDT, CDR2 YNNKEL (reference sequence). CDR3 DNA: TGTGCCAGCAGCCGGGCACTACGTTTGACAGTAATGGCTGAAGCTTTCTTT. Its protein product is CASSRALRLTVMAEAFF.

The chain couples TRBV19 to TRBJ1-5; D uncertain. Between the trimmed V and J ends, which lost 6 bases and 7 bases, there was a span of 10 bases. This CDR3 contains 12 residues. Germline CDR1 and CDR2: LNHDA and SQIVND (reference sequence). DNA for the CDR3: TGTGCCAGTAGCCACGGGTTGCAGCCCCAGCATTTT. It specifies CASSHGLQPQHF.

The V and J genes are TRBV9 and TRBJ2-3; the D is unclear. With 4 bases removed from V and 2 bases from J, the gap between germline ends came to 14 bases. Germline V CDR1 and CDR2: SGDLS, YYNGEE. The CDR3 loop spans 15 amino acids. The CDR3 DNA sequence: TGTGCCAGCAGCAGGAGCCCCCTACACACAGATACGCAGTATTTT. Its translation is CASSRSPLHTDTQYF.

The chain carries TRBV25-1 and TRBJ1-4, with TRBD1 as a possible D gene (5 bases). Germline-derived CDR1 and CDR2 are MGHDK and SYGVNS. V lost 2 bases and J lost 7, with 20 bases in between. CDR3 size: 17 residues. The DNA for the CDR3 is TGTGCCAGCAGTGAAAGAGAGGGGAAGGTTAGCGGTGAAAAACTGTTTTTT. Protein product: CASSEREGKVSGEKLFF.

This chain links TRBV6-5 with TRBJ1-2; 9 nucleotides line up with TRBD1. Germline trimming cut 4 bases from V and 6 bases from J; bases unmatched to any gene: 6. Germline assignment: CDR1 MNHEY and CDR2 SVGAGI. This CDR3 comprises 14 residues. DNA of the CDR3: TGTGCCAGCAGTTCCCCGGGACAGGGAAATGGCTACACCTTC. Translating it yields CASSSPGQGNGYTF.